Each of the 10 T cell receptor beta chains below was sequenced from the same sample in a study of T-cell memory formation after mild COVID-19 (dated by TCRdb to about 2021). The library was obtained by 5' RACE. Sequencing was carried out with an Illumina NovaSeq 6000. TCRdb reanalyzed the raw reads on its own, using fastp at Q25 for trimming and MiXCR for clone calling, and kept in-frame beta chains. Records with the same CDR3 protein are collapsed into one entry carrying the most frequent genes and DNA. This sample lists 100,000 to 150,000 distinct CDR3 sequences; about 5.9% were detected once. The top ten hold 2.2% of the sample. Input material: PBMCs or a T cell subset sorted from them (not recorded which). These receptors came from an adult woman who had mild COVID-19 (a few samples of this study predate the infection). The sample titles of this study are shuffled in the database, so cell type and time point are left out; the donor was told from shared clones.

This clonotype has a count of ten or more. The chain has TRBV7-6 and TRBJ2-7, with 7 bases lining up with TRBD2. CDR3 length equals 14 residues. V lost 5 bases and J lost 2; bases outside the gene matches: 6. Germline values: CDR1 SGHVS, CDR2 FNYEAQ. CDR3 coding DNA: TGTGCCAGCAGCCTGAGGGGAGGGCCCTACGAGCAGTACTTC. Translation: CASSLRGGPYEQYF.

At least ten counts were recorded for this clonotype. This chain links TRBV20-1 with TRBJ2-7; D gene uncertain. Germline V CDR1 and CDR2: DFQATT, SNEGSKA (reference sequence). The CDR3 spans 13 residues. V dropped 3 bases and J dropped 2 bases, with 11 bases sitting between them. The CDR3 sequence is CSASKDRAYEQYF. DNA of the CDR3: TGCAGTGCTAGTAAGGACCGAGCCTACGAGCAGTACTTC.

This clonotype was seen a handful of times. This sequence joins TRBV3-1 and TRBJ2-7, with 8 bases matching TRBD1. J was trimmed by 0 bases and V by 4 bases; bases with no gene match: 8. Germline loops: CDR1 LGHDT, CDR2 YNNKEL (reference sequence). CDR3 length: 16 residues. The CDR3 DNA sequence: TGTGCCAGCAGCCCCCAGGGACAGGTGGGCTCCTACGAGCAGTACTTC. It is translated as CASSPQGQVGSYEQYF.

In this sample, this clonotype turned up once. The chain uses TRBV6-5 and TRBJ2-2; 12 bases agree with TRBD2. From germline, CDR1 is MNHEY and CDR2 SVGAGI. This CDR3 is built from 14 residues. Losses at the gene ends were 6 bases for V and 7 bases for J; bases not matched to a gene: 3. In nucleotides, the CDR3 is TGTGCCAGCAGACTAGCGGGGGGAGGCGGGGAGCTGTTTTTT. Amino acid sequence: CASRLAGGGGELFF.

This clonotype was detected many times. The chain links TRBV10-3 to TRBJ1-1, with 8 bases lining up with TRBD1. The CDR3 is 14 amino acids. The V gene's germline CDR1 is ENHRY and CDR2 SYGVKD. V was clipped by 6 bases and J by 3 bases; unmatched bases: 6. The CDR3 spells CAISRQGADTEAFF. CDR3 coding DNA: TGTGCCATCAGCCGGCAGGGGGCGGACACTGAAGCTTTCTTT.

The V gene is TRBV12-3 or TRBV12-4, the J gene TRBJ2-7; 12 bases align to TRBD2. The CDR3 covers 19 residues. J was trimmed by 0 bases and V by 4 bases; bases with no gene match: 13. DNA for the CDR3: TGTGCCAGCAGTTCCCCGGGACTAGCGGGTCTTAGGAGCTCCTACGAGCAGTACTTC. This gives the protein CASSSPGLAGLRSSYEQYF.

This clonotype was found many times. The J gene is TRBJ2-1, the V gene TRBV24-1; no definite D call. The CDR3 is 16 amino acids. V lost 0 bases and J lost 0, with 8 bases in between. Germline V gene lookup returns CDR1 KGHDR and CDR2 SFDVKD. In DNA form, the CDR3 reads TGTGCCACCAGTGATTTGAGCGTGAGCTCCTACAATGAGCAGTTCTTC. It is translated as CATSDLSVSSYNEQFF.

The table lists this clonotype with a few counts. The J gene is TRBJ2-7, the V gene TRBV12-3 or TRBV12-4; TRBD2 aligns across 11 bases. Germline trimming cut 6 bases from V and 4 bases from J; bases unmatched to any gene: 8. The CDR3 runs to 15 residues. The CDR3 is CASRPTSGSRYEQYF. Written as DNA, the CDR3 is TGTGCCAGCAGACCTACTAGCGGGAGCAGGTACGAGCAGTACTTC.

This clonotype showed up many times. The V gene is TRBV5-6, the J gene TRBJ2-7, with 8 bases lining up with TRBD1. Germline values: CDR1 SGHDT, CDR2 YYEEEE. The CDR3 consists of 14 residues. Trimming removed 4 bases from V and 0 bases from J; junction bases left unmatched: 3. The CDR3 loop reads CASSVGQASYEQYF. The CDR3 DNA reads as TGTGCCAGCAGCGTGGGACAGGCCTCCTACGAGCAGTACTTC.

This clonotype occurred many times. V gene TRBV29-1 combines with J gene TRBJ1-1, with a weak D call TRBD1 (6 bases). Between the trimmed V and J ends, which lost 5 bases and 1 base, there was a span of 17 bases. The CDR3 has 15 amino acids. Germline CDR1 reads SQVTM; CDR2 reads ANQGSEA. The CDR3 is CSVWSGGGPNTEAFF. In DNA, the CDR3 is TGCAGCGTTTGGTCAGGCGGGGGGCCGAACACTGAAGCTTTCTTT.